A single sample is the source of the 11 T cell receptor beta chains below, sequenced in a study of T cell responses to AZD1222 COVID-19 vaccine. TCRdb's copy holds only in-frame clones and misses some; the assay was immunoSEQ multiplex PCR. The sample records about 67,000 clones, roughly 80% being singletons. Sequenced material: peripheral blood, taken 28 days after the second AZD1222 dose. The receptor set was obtained from an adult who received the AZD1222 COVID-19 vaccine.

The chain couples TRBV28 to TRBJ1-3, with D perhaps matching TRBD1 (5 bases). This CDR3 has 16 amino acids. From germline, CDR1 is MDHEN and CDR2 SYDVKM. Trimming removed 6 bases at V and 0 bases at J, with 15 bases between. The CDR3: CASREGRVFSGNTIYF. The CDR3 coding sequence is TGTGCCAGCAGGGAGGGCAGGGTCTTCTCTGGAAACACCATATATTTT.

The chain recombines TRBV5-1 with TRBJ2-7, with D perhaps matching TRBD1 (5 bases). The length of the CDR3 is 17 residues. Germline-derived CDR1 and CDR2 are SGHRS and YFSETQ. Trimming took 3 bases from V and 2 from J, leaving 21 bases between them. The CDR3 is CASSSHLSGSIPYEQYF. The CDR3 DNA follows: TGCGCCAGCAGCTCGCACCTTTCAGGGTCCATACCCTACGAGCAGTACTTC. Variable domain in full (rest from reference TRBV5-1 and TRBJ2-7): KAGVTQTPRYLIKTRGQQVTLSCSPISGHRSVSWYQQTPGQGLQFLFEYFSETQRNKGNFPGRFSGRQFSNSRSEMNVSTLELGDSALYLCASSSHLSGSIPYEQYFGPGTRLTVT.

This clone has just a few counts. This rearrangement joins TRBV7-9 to TRBJ2-2; TRBD2 agrees at 9 bases. The CDR3 totals 17 residues. The V gene's germline CDR1 is SEHNR and CDR2 FQNEAQ (reference sequence). Trimming at V came to 1 base and at J to 5 bases, leaving 8 bases not matched to a gene. The CDR3 nucleotides are TGTGCCAGCAGCTTAGGAGGGCTAGCGGGAAGGACCGGGGAGCTGTTTTTT. It yields the protein CASSLGGLAGRTGELFF.

This chain uses TRBV9 with TRBJ2-2; D remains unclear. V shed 1 base and J shed 4 bases, with 8 bases lying between them. Per the germline V gene, CDR1 is SGDLS and CDR2 is YYNGEE. The CDR3 length is 14 residues. The CDR3 protein is CASSVRHSTGELFF. The CDR3 bases are TGTGCCAGCAGCGTAAGACACTCCACCGGGGAGCTGTTTTTT.

In this sample, this clone turned up once. The genes are TRBV6-5 and TRBJ1-2; D gene ambiguous. Looked up from germline, CDR1 is MNHEY and CDR2 is SVGAGI. This CDR3 spans 14 amino acids. The V gene lost 0 bases and the J gene lost 8 bases, with 13 bases spanning the gap. CDR3 sequence: CASSYSMVLRGYTF. Here the CDR3 DNA reads TGTGCCAGCAGTTACTCGATGGTCCTCCGGGGCTACACCTTC.

The chain links TRBV28 to TRBJ1-5; no firm D call. The length of the CDR3 is 14 residues. The germline gives CDR1 MDHEN, CDR2 SYDVKM. The V end was cut by 6 bases, the J end by 8 bases, with 17 bases between. DNA of the CDR3: TGTGCCAGCAGGGACGCAGGCGCATCGAAGCCCCAGCATTTT. Translation gives CASRDAGASKPQHF.

This clone came up a few times. This chain connects TRBV19 to TRBJ1-2; the match to TRBD1 covers 7 bases. Per germline, CDR1 LNHDA and CDR2 SQIVND (reference sequence). The CDR3 extends over 14 amino acids. V was pared by 8 bases and J by 2 bases, with 8 bases of the junction left unmatched. The CDR3 spells CASLTTGTNYGYTF. In DNA form, the CDR3 reads TGTGCCAGTCTGACGACAGGGACAAACTATGGCTACACCTTC. Full variable domain (missing parts from reference TRBV19 and TRBJ1-2): DGGITQSPKYLFRKEGQNVTLSCEQNLNHDAMYWYRQDPGQGLRLIYYSQIVNDFQKGDIAEGYSVSREKKESFPLTVTSAQKNPTAFYLCASLTTGTNYGYTFGSGTRLTVV.

This clone has only one observation. The J gene is TRBJ1-2, the V gene TRBV29-1; D not certain. V was pared by 6 bases and J by 4 bases, with 9 bases between. Germline lookup yields CDR1 SQVTM and CDR2 ANQGSEA. This CDR3 is built from 11 residues. The CDR3 is CSVGSLYGYTF. CDR3 DNA sequence: TGCAGCGTCGGGTCCCTCTATGGCTACACCTTC.

V usage is TRBV5-8 and J usage is TRBJ2-1; 9 nucleotides line up with TRBD1. The CDR3 contains 15 residues. V shed 6 bases, J shed 0 bases, and the junction held 4 bases outside the gene matches. Germline V gene data show CDR1 as SGHTS and CDR2 as YDEGEE. CDR3 in amino acids: CASIRQGGSYNEQFF. The DNA of the CDR3 is TGTGCCAGCATCCGACAGGGGGGCTCCTACAATGAGCAGTTCTTC.

The chain employs TRBV28 and TRBJ2-2, with a weak D call TRBD2 (5 bases). The CDR3 is 14 residues long. The germline V gene encodes CDR1 MDHEN and CDR2 SYDVKM. Trimming removed 7 bases from V and 5 bases from J, with 14 bases in between. This chain's CDR3 is CASTVIRGTGELFF. CDR3 bases: TGTGCCAGCACCGTGATTCGGGGTACCGGGGAGCTGTTTTTT. Full variable domain (remainder filled in from reference TRBV28 and TRBJ2-2): DVKVTQSSRYLVKRTGEKVFLECVQDMDHENMFWYRQDPGLGLRLIYFSYDVKMKEKGDIPEGYSVSREKKERFSLILESASTNQTSMYLCASTVIRGTGELFFGEGSRLTVL.

This clone was observed at least ten times. This sample also contains other DNA sequences that code for the same CDR3. The chain links TRBV4-3 to TRBJ2-7; no definite D call. Germline V lookup: CDR1 LGHNA, CDR2 YSLEER. This CDR3 region has 13 residues. Trimming cost V 1 base and J 4 bases, with 8 bases left between them. The CDR3 DNA reads as TGCGCCAGCAGCCAAGCACCGGGTTACGAGCAGTACTTC. Protein product: CASSQAPGYEQYF.